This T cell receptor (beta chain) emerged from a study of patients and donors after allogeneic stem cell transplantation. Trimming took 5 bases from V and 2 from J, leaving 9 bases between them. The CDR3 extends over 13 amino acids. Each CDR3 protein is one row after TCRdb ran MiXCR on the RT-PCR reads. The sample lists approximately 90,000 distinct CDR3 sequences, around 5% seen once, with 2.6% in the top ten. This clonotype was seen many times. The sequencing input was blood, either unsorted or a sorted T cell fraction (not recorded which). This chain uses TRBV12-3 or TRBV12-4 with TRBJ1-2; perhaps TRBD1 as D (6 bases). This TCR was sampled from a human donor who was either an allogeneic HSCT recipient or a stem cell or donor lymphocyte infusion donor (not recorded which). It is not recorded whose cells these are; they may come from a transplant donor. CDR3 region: CASSGTKNYGYTF. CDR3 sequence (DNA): TGTGCCAGCAGTGGGACAAAGAACTATGGCTACACCTTC.